Below are 29 T cell receptor beta chains sequenced from a single sample in a study of graft-versus-host responses after intestinal transplantation. Libraries were prepared by immunoSEQ multiplex PCR; TCRdb keeps only in-frame clonotypes and omits some of them. This sample has approximately 32,000 clones; around 94% occur once, and the top ten carry 0.75% to 0.9%. The sample was PBMCs, taken 16 days after intestinal transplant. The source of these receptors is a human patient who received an intestinal transplant, so some T cells may come from the graft donor.

The CDR3 protein is CSVTDRTGGLAIGDNEQFF. The CDR3 region has the DNA TGCAGCGTTACCGATCGAACGGGAGGACTAGCAATCGGGGACAATGAGCAGTTCTTC. The rearrangement links TRBV29-1 to TRBJ2-1; TRBD2 matches 8 bases. The CDR3 runs 19 residues. Germline lookup yields CDR1 SQVTM and CDR2 ANQGSEA. Germline trimming cut 5 bases from V and 5 bases from J; bases unmatched to any gene: 23.

V and J are TRBV30 and TRBJ1-6; no clear D. There are 15 residues in the CDR3. Germline V CDR1 and CDR2: GTSNPN, SVGIG (reference sequence). The ends were cut back, 0 bases at V and 7 bases at J, with 13 bases in the middle. CDR3 sequence: CAWSVSGGSNSPLHF. The CDR3 DNA is TGTGCCTGGAGTGTATCTGGAGGGAGCAATTCACCCCTCCACTTT.

The chain uses TRBV7-9 and TRBJ2-1, with a weak D call TRBD2 (6 bases). This CDR3 comprises 15 residues. V was shortened by 7 bases and J by 9 bases, with 22 bases between the two germline ends. Germline lookup yields CDR1 SEHNR and CDR2 FQNEAQ (reference sequence). The CDR3: CASTTSSAGLAEQFF. In nucleotides, the CDR3 is TGTGCCAGCACCACGTCTTCTGCGGGGTTGGCTGAGCAGTTCTTC.

The V gene is TRBV9, the J gene TRBJ2-2, with 14 bases that match TRBD2. The ends lost 7 bases at V and 4 bases at J; junction bases unmatched: 3. Germline V gene lookup returns CDR1 SGDLS and CDR2 YYNGEE. The CDR3 spans 15 residues. The CDR3 sequence is CASGTSGSITGELFF. CDR3 sequence (DNA): TGTGCCAGCGGGACTAGCGGGAGTATCACCGGGGAGCTGTTTTTT.

The chain recombines TRBV7-9 with TRBJ2-3; 7 nucleotides align to TRBD1. The CDR3 is 17 amino acids. In germline, CDR1 is SEHNR, CDR2 FQNEAQ (reference sequence). V lost 0 bases and J lost 1; bases outside the gene matches: 7. This CDR3 reads CASSLATMGTGTDTQYF. The CDR3 region has the DNA TGTGCCAGCAGCTTAGCTACGATGGGGACAGGCACAGATACGCAGTATTTT.

The CDR3 loop reads CATILYNEQFF. In DNA form, the CDR3 reads TGTGCCACCATACTATACAATGAGCAGTTCTTC. The V gene is TRBV19, the J gene TRBJ2-1; the D is unclear. Trimming shortened V by 10 bases and J by 4 bases, and 8 bases separated the two germline ends. The CDR3 loop spans 11 amino acids. Germline-derived CDR1 and CDR2 are LNHDA and SQIVND (reference sequence).

The chain couples TRBV15 to TRBJ2-7, with 9 bases identical to TRBD1. The V segment lost 1 base and the J segment 2 bases; nucleotides outside the gene matches: 3. CDR3 length: 15 amino acids. Germline-derived CDR1 and CDR2 are LNHNV and YYDKDF (reference sequence). CDR3 in amino acids: CATSRGWTGAYEQYF. For the CDR3, the DNA is TGTGCCACCAGCAGAGGTTGGACAGGGGCCTACGAGCAGTACTTC.

This clone was seen once. The V and J genes are TRBV19 and TRBJ2-3; tentative D call: TRBD1 (6 bases). The V and J ends lost 1 base and 0 bases respectively, with 8 bases between them. Germline lookup yields CDR1 LNHDA and CDR2 SQIVND (reference sequence). The CDR3 consists of 15 residues. DNA of the CDR3: TGTGCCAGTAGTATAGTGGGGGCTAGCACAGATACGCAGTATTTT. Protein product: CASSIVGASTDTQYF.

This clone was seen once. The rearrangement links TRBV28 to TRBJ2-5, with TRBD1 identical over 9 bases. The CDR3 covers 15 residues. Germline V gives CDR1 MDHEN, CDR2 SYDVKM. Trimming took 3 bases from V and 1 from J; bases not matched to a gene: 3. CDR3 DNA: TGTGCCAGCAGTTTTGGACAGGGGCCCCAAGAGACCCAGTACTTC. Translating gives CASSFGQGPQETQYF.

The chain couples TRBV7-9 to TRBJ1-1; no reliable D call. Deletions cut 1 base from V and 1 base from J, with 7 bases between. CDR1 is SEHNR, CDR2 FQNEAQ, per germline (reference sequence). The CDR3 extends over 14 amino acids. The DNA of the CDR3 is TGTGCCAGCAGCTTAGTTCCAGGGAACACTGAAGCTTTCTTT. Amino acids: CASSLVPGNTEAFF.

This clone was found once. The chain joins TRBV28 to TRBJ2-7; TRBD2 matches at 12 bases. The CDR3 is 15 residues long. J was trimmed by 6 bases and V by 5 bases; bases with no gene match: 8. Germline V gives CDR1 MDHEN, CDR2 SYDVKM. CDR3 DNA: TGTGCCAGCAGTGGAACTAGCGGGAGGCTGCTCGAGCAGTACTTC. It is translated as CASSGTSGRLLEQYF.

The rearrangement uses TRBV7-2 and TRBJ2-5; D may match TRBD1 or TRBD2 (6 bases each). Germline CDR1 and CDR2: SGHTA and FQGNSA. Trimming stripped 1 base from V and 5 bases from J, with 17 bases between. CDR3 size: 16 residues. The CDR3 DNA sequence: TGTGCCAGCAGCTTAGGGCCCCGGGGGCGCCGGGAGACCCAGTACTTC. This translates into CASSLGPRGRRETQYF. The whole variable domain, filled in from reference TRBV7-2 and TRBJ2-5, reads GAGVSQSPSNKVTEKGKDVELRCDPISGHTALYWYRQSLGQGLEFLIYFQGNSAPDKSGLPSDRFSAERTGGSVSTLTIQRTQQEDSAVYLCASSLGPRGRRETQYFGPGTRLLVL.

The J gene is TRBJ2-1, the V gene TRBV28, with 7 bases aligning to TRBD2. CDR3 length: 14 amino acids. J lost 9 bases, V lost 1 base, and 6 bases had no gene match. CDR1 and CDR2 from the germline V gene are MDHEN and SYDVKM. CDR3 residues: CASSLSGGSGEQFF. The CDR3, as DNA: TGTGCCAGCAGTTTATCCGGCGGGAGCGGTGAGCAGTTCTTC.

This sequence joins TRBV7-9 and TRBJ2-7; 9 bases match TRBD1. The CDR3 runs 15 residues. CDR1 and CDR2 from the germline V gene are SEHNR and FQNEAQ (reference sequence). V trimming: 4 bases; J trimming: 1 base; junction bases outside the gene matches: 5. CDR3 sequence: CASSYPGQGSYEQYF. For the CDR3, the DNA is TGTGCCAGCAGCTACCCGGGACAGGGTTCCTACGAGCAGTACTTC.

The V gene is TRBV18, the J gene TRBJ2-7, with unresolved D. CDR1 and CDR2 (germline): KGHSH, LQKENI. CDR3 length: 12 amino acids. V lost 1 base to trimming and J lost 5 bases, with 6 bases between them. This chain's CDR3 is CASSPRIHEQYF. CDR3 in DNA: TGTGCCAGCTCACCACGTATCCACGAGCAGTACTTC.

The V call is TRBV13, the J call TRBJ2-7, with 10 bases matching TRBD1. CDR1 is PRHDT, CDR2 FYEKMQ, per germline (reference sequence). With 2 bases clipped from V and 4 bases from J, the junction kept 11 bases outside the gene matches. This CDR3 spans 17 amino acids. This CDR3 reads CASSLNPGQGLRYEQYF. The CDR3 DNA reads TGTGCCAGCAGCTTAAATCCGGGACAGGGGTTGAGGTACGAGCAGTACTTC.

The chain couples TRBV28 to TRBJ1-1; possible D gene TRBD1, 5 bases. In germline, CDR1 is MDHEN, CDR2 SYDVKM. The V gene lost 6 bases and the J gene lost 5 bases, with 16 bases spanning the gap. The CDR3 runs to 14 residues. DNA of the CDR3: TGTGCCAGCAGAGTCACAGGTGGTGGGACTGAAGCTTTCTTT. Its translation is CASRVTGGGTEAFF.

This chain links TRBV6-5 with TRBJ1-4, with D hard to call. The germline V gene has CDR1 MNHEY and CDR2 SVGAGI. V gave up 6 bases and J gave up 5 bases, with 13 bases separating them. This CDR3 comprises 14 residues. The CDR3 DNA follows: TGTGCCAGCAGGCCTGACGGGAGAAATGAAAAACTGTTTTTT. Translation: CASRPDGRNEKLFF.

The chain is built from TRBV5-4 and TRBJ1-3, with a possible D match to TRBD1 (5 bases). The germline V gene encodes CDR1 SGHNT and CDR2 YYREEE (reference sequence). CDR3 length equals 16 residues. V was cut by 3 bases and J by 0 bases, with 13 bases left in between. This CDR3 reads CASSWAGGSSGNTIYF. CDR3 in DNA: TGTGCCAGCAGCTGGGCGGGGGGGAGCTCTGGAAACACCATATATTTT.

The gene calls are TRBV9 and TRBJ1-3; tentatively, D is TRBD1 (6 bases). CDR1 is SGDLS, CDR2 YYNGEE, per germline. V was pared by 4 bases and J by 2 bases, with 13 bases between. CDR3 size: 15 residues. CDR3 sequence reads: CASSPPGTPGNTIYF. DNA for the CDR3: TGTGCCAGCAGCCCACCCGGGACACCTGGAAACACCATATATTTT. The full variable domain, its missing parts supplied by reference TRBV9 and TRBJ1-3, is DSGVTQTPKHLITATGQRVTLRCSPRSGDLSVYWYQQSLDQGLQFLIQYYNGEERAKGNILERFSAQQFPDLHSELNLSSLELGDSALYFCASSPPGTPGNTIYFGEGSWLTVV.

The chain uses TRBV7-6 and TRBJ2-7; D is tentatively TRBD1 or TRBD2 (5 bases each). V gave up 2 bases and J gave up 5 bases, with 10 bases separating them. The CDR3 runs 13 residues. Per germline, CDR1 SGHVS and CDR2 FNYEAQ. In DNA form, the CDR3 reads TGTGCCAGCAGCTTAAGGTTGGGGGACGAGCAGTACTTC. Translation: CASSLRLGDEQYF. Variable domain in full (rest from reference TRBV7-6 and TRBJ2-7): GAGVSQSPRYKVTKRGQDVALRCDPISGHVSLYWYRQALGQGPEFLTYFNYEAQQDKSGLPNDRFSAERPEGSISTLTIQRTEQRDSAMYRCASSLRLGDEQYFGPGTRLTVT.

The chain joins TRBV27 to TRBJ2-2; 7 nucleotides agree with TRBD1. The CDR3 length is 14 residues. CDR1 is MNHEY and CDR2 is SMNVEV in the germline V gene (reference sequence). The V gene end was trimmed by 2 bases and the J gene end by 6 bases; junction bases not matched to a gene: 3. The CDR3 coding sequence is TGTGCCAGCAGTTTAACAGGGGTGGCCGGGGAGCTGTTTTTT. Its protein product is CASSLTGVAGELFF.

The rearrangement uses TRBV7-2 and TRBJ2-1; D possibly matches TRBD1 or TRBD2 (5 bases each). The length of the CDR3 is 17 residues. In germline, CDR1 is SGHTA, CDR2 FQGNSA. V shed 4 bases and J shed 3 bases, with 19 bases lying between them. The CDR3, as DNA: TGTGCCAGCAGCTCCTACGCCCTGGGACGCAACTACAATGAGCAGTTCTTC. Its translation is CASSSYALGRNYNEQFF.

The CDR3 DNA reads as TGTGCCAGTAAGAGAGTCGGGGAGCTGTTTTTT. This gives the protein CASKRVGELFF. V is TRBV19 and J is TRBJ2-2, with no clear D. This CDR3 has 11 residues. The V and J ends lost 7 bases and 7 bases respectively, with 7 bases between them. The germline CDR1 and CDR2 sequences are LNHDA and SQIVND (reference sequence).

This clone has only one observation. For the CDR3, the DNA is TGTGCCAGTTCCGGGGAACCTAACTATGGCTACACCTTC. This translates into CASSGEPNYGYTF. The chain employs TRBV2 and TRBJ1-2; no firm D call. Deletions cut 9 bases from V and 0 bases from J, with 11 bases between. The CDR3 has 13 amino acids. Germline CDR1 is SNHLY and CDR2 is FYNNEI.

This chain uses TRBV6-5 with TRBJ2-7, with D possibly TRBD1 on 5 matching bases. The germline CDR1 and CDR2 sequences are MNHEY and SVGAGI. V gave up 6 bases and J gave up 5 bases, with 14 bases separating them. CDR3 length equals 13 residues. The CDR3 DNA reads as TGTGCCAGCAGAAGTCAGGGTATCGACGAGCAGTACTTC. Amino acids: CASRSQGIDEQYF.

The rearrangement links TRBV6-1 to TRBJ2-7; D is undetermined. V gave up 6 bases and J gave up 6 bases, with 15 bases separating them. Germline V gene lookup returns CDR1 MNHNS and CDR2 SASEGT. The CDR3 has 13 amino acids. For the CDR3, the DNA is TGTGCCAGCAGCGTACGCAGGATCGGCGAGCAGTACTTC. Its protein is CASSVRRIGEQYF.

The chain is built from TRBV6-5 and TRBJ2-7; unclear D gene. V was shortened by 8 bases and J by 0 bases, with 11 bases between the two germline ends. The CDR3 covers 13 residues. The germline V gene has CDR1 MNHEY and CDR2 SVGAGI. The CDR3 protein is CASGLLTSYEQYF. The CDR3 DNA reads as TGTGCCAGCGGCCTCTTAACCTCCTACGAGCAGTACTTC.

The chain has TRBV30 and TRBJ1-5; D might be TRBD1 (6 bases). Germline assignment: CDR1 GTSNPN and CDR2 SVGIG (reference sequence). Trimming removed 4 bases at V and 9 bases at J, with 16 bases between. This CDR3 spans 13 amino acids. The CDR3 region has the DNA TGTGCCTGGAATCCACAGGGAAACGGGCCCCAGCATTTT. Residues: CAWNPQGNGPQHF.